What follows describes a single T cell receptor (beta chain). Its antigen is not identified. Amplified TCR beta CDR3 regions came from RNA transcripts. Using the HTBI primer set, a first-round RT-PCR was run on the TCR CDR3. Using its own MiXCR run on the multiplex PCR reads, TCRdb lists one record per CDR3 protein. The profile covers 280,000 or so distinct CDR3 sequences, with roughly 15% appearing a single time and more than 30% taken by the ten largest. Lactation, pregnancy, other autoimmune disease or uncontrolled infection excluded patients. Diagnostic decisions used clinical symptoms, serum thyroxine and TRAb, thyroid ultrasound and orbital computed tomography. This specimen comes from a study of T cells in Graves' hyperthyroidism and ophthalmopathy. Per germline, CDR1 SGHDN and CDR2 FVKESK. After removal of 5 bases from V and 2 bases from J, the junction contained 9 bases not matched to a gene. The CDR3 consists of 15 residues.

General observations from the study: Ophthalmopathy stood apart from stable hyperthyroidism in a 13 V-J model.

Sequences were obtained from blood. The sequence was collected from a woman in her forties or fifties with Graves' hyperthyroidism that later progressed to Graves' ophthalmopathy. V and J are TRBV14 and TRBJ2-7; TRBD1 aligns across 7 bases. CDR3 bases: TGTGCCAGCAGCACCCTGGTCAGGGGGACCTACGAGCAGTACTTC. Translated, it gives CASSTLVRGTYEQYF.